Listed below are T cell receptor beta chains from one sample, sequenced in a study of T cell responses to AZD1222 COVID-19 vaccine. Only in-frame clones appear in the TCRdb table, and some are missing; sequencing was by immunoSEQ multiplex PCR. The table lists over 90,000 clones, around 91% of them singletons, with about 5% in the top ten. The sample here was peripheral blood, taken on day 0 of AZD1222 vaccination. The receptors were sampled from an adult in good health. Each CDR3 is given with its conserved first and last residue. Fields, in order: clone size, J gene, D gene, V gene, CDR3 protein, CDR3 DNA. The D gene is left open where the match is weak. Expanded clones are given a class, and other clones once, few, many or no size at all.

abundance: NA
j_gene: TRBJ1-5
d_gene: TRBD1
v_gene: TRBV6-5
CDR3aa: CASSLGTGGRQPQHF
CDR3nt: TGTGCCAGCAGCCTCGGGACAGGGGGCCGTCAGCCCCAGCATTTT

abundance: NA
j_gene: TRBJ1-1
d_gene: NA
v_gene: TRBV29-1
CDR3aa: CSVDLWTEAFF
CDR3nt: TGCAGCGTAGATTTGTGGACTGAAGCTTTCTTT

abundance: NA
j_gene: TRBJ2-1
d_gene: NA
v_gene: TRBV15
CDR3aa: CATSSGPTDEQFF
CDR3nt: TGTGCCACCAGCTCGGGACCCACCGATGAGCAGTTCTTC

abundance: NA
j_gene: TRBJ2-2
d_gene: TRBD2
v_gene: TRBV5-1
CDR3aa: CASSLAGGTTTGELFF
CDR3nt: TGCGCCAGCAGCTTGGCCGGGGGGACGACCACCGGGGAGCTGTTTTTT

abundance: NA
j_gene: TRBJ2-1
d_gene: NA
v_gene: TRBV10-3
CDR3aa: CAISAVGTASYNEQFF
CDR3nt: TGTGCCATCAGTGCCGTAGGCACCGCCTCCTACAATGAGCAGTTCTTC

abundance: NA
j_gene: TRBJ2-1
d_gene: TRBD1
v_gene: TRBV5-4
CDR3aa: CASRSIPRDRTSSKQFF
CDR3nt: TGTGCCAGCAGGTCTATCCCCCGGGACAGGACCTCTTCTAAGCAGTTCTTC

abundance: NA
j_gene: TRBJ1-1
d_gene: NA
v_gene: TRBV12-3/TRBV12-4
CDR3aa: CASSFRGNTEAFF
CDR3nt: TGTGCCAGCAGTTTCAGGGGGAACACTGAAGCTTTCTTT

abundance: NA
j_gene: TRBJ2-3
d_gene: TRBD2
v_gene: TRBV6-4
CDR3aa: CASSRTSRDTQYF
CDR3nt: TGTGCCAGCAGCAGGACTAGCAGAGATACGCAGTATTTT

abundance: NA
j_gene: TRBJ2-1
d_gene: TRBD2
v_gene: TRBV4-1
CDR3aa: CASSQPVAGSNEQFF
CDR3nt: TGCGCCAGCAGCCAACCGGTAGCGGGGTCCAATGAGCAGTTCTTC

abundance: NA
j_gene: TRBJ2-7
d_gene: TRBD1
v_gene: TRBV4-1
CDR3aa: CASSGRDRGYEQYF
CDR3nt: TGCGCCAGCAGCGGGCGGGACAGGGGCTACGAGCAGTACTTC

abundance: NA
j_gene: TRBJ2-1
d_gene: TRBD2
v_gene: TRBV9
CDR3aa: CASTPRGGGPSDNEQFF
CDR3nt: TGTGCCAGCACCCCCCGAGGCGGGGGGCCGTCCGACAATGAGCAGTTCTTC

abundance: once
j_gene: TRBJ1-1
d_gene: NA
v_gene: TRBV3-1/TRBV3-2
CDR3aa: CASSQGRGEAFF
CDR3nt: TGTGCCAGCAGCCAAGGGAGAGGGGAAGCTTTCTTT

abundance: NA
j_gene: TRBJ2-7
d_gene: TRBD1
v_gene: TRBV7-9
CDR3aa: CASSPRGPDEQYF
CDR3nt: TGTGCCAGCAGCCCCAGGGGGCCGGACGAGCAGTACTTC

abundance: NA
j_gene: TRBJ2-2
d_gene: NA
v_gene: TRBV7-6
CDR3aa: CASSLVASSSTGELFF
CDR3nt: TGTGCCAGCAGCTTAGTGGCTAGCTCGAGCACCGGGGAGCTGTTTTTT

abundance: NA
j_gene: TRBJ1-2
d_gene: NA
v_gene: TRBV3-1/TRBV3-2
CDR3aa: CASSQASAGSGYTF
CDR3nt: TGTGCCAGCAGCCAAGCGTCCGCAGGGAGCGGCTACACCTTC

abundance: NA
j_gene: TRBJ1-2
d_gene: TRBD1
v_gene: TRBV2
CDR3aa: CASSGGTGIDGYTF
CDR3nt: TGTGCCAGCAGTGGGGGGACAGGGATAGACGGCTACACCTTC

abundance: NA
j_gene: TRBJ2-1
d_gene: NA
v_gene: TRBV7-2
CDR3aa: CASSPGGRPEQFF
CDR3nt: TGTGCCAGCAGCCCCGGGGGCCGGCCCGAGCAGTTCTTC

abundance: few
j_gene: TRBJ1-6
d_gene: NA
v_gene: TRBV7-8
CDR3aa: CASSLGFIGGFSPLHF
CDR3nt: TGTGCCAGCAGCTTAGGATTTATCGGTGGGTTTTCACCCCTCCACTTT

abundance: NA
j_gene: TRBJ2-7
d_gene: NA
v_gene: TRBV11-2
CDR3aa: CASSLGGRGYEQYF
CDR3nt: TGTGCCAGCAGCTTAGGTGGAAGGGGCTACGAGCAGTACTTC

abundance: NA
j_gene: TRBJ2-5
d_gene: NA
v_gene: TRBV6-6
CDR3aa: CASSYSGGLRKETQYF
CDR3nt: TGTGCCAGCAGTTACTCAGGCGGGCTGAGGAAAGAGACCCAGTACTTC

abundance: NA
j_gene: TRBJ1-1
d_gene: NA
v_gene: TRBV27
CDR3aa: CASSLGGNTEAFF
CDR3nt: TGTGCCAGCAGTTTGGGGGGGAACACTGAAGCTTTCTTT

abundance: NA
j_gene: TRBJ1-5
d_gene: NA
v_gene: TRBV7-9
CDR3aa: CASSLMGSNQPQHF
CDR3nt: TGTGCCAGCAGCTTAATGGGTAGCAATCAGCCCCAGCATTTT

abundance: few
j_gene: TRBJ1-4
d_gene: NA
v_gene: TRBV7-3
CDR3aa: CASSLRDSATNEKLFF
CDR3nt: TGTGCCAGCAGCTTAAGGGACTCCGCAACTAATGAAAAACTGTTTTTT

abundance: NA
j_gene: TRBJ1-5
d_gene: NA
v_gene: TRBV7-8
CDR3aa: CASSLDGMGQPQHF
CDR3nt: TGTGCCAGCAGCTTAGACGGGATGGGTCAGCCCCAGCATTTT

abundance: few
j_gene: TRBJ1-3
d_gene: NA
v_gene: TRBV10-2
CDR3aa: CASSEGIRAGNTIYF
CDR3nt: TGCGCCAGCAGTGAGGGGATTAGAGCTGGAAACACCATATATTTT

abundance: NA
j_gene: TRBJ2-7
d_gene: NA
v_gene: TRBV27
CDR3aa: CASSIDSPYEQYF
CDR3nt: TGTGCCAGCAGTATCGACAGTCCCTACGAGCAGTACTTC

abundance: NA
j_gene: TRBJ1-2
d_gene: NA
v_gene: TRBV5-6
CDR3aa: CASSSPDRPYYGYTF
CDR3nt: TGTGCCAGCAGCTCACCAGACAGGCCCTACTATGGCTACACCTTC

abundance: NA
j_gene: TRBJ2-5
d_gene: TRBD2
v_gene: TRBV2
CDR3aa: CASSRTRLEETQYF
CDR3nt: TGTGCCAGCAGTAGGACTAGATTAGAAGAGACCCAGTACTTC

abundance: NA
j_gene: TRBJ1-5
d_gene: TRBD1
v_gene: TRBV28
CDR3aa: CASSLPDRAGQPQHF
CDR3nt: TGTGCCAGCAGTTTACCCGACAGGGCGGGTCAGCCCCAGCATTTT

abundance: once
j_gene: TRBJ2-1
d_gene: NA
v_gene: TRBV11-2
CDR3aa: CASSLMGSSYNEQFF
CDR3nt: TGTGCCAGCAGCTTAATGGGGTCGTCCTACAATGAGCAGTTCTTC

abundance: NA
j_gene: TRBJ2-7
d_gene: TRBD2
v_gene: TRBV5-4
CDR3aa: CASSATSGGGSYEQYF
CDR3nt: TGTGCCAGCAGCGCCACTAGCGGGGGAGGGTCCTACGAGCAGTACTTC

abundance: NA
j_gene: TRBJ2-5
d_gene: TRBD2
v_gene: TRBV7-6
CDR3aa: CASSSDGTSSYQETQYF
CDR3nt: TGTGCCAGCAGCTCAGACGGGACTAGCTCGTACCAAGAGACCCAGTACTTC

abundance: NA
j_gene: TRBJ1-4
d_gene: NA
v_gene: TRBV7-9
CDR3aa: CASSLRETNEKLFF
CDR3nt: TGTGCCAGCAGCTTACGGGAGACTAATGAAAAACTGTTTTTT

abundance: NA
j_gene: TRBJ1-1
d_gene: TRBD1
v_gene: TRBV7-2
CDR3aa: CASSLAGTGGGVAFF
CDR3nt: TGTGCCAGCAGCTTAGCGGGGACAGGGGGCGGTGTAGCTTTCTTT

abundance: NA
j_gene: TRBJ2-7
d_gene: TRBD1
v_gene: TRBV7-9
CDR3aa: CASRAGTGGYEQYF
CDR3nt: TGTGCCAGCAGAGCCGGGACAGGGGGCTACGAGCAGTACTTC

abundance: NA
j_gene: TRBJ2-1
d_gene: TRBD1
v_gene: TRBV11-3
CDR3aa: CASSLGGQVSNEQFF
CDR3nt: TGTGCCAGCAGCTTAGGGGGACAGGTCTCCAATGAGCAGTTCTTC

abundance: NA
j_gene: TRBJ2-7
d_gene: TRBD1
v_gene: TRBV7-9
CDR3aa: CASSPGTGVLGEQYF
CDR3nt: TGTGCCAGCAGCCCCGGGACAGGGGTTTTGGGCGAGCAGTACTTC

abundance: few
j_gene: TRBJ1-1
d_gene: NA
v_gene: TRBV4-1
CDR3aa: CASSPRELTGNTEAFF
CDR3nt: TGCGCCAGCAGCCCCCGTGAACTTACAGGGAACACTGAAGCTTTCTTT

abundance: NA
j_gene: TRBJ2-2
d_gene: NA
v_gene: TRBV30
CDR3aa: CAWSVRVHTGELFF
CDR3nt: TGTGCCTGGAGTGTACGGGTCCACACCGGGGAGCTGTTTTTT